Sequencing of this T cell receptor (beta chain) was carried out in a study of cytotoxic CD8 clonotypes in ibrutinib-treated CLL (dated by TCRdb to the early 2020s). General notes on the study: In this cohort, some 16 patients were treatment-naive and more than 9 were relapsed/refractory, while roughly 17 had unmutated IGHV. Longitudinal samples were obtainable from about 30% of the 86 participants in the trial. Partial responses were observed in some 24 patients and complete responses in 2; after a median follow-up of 68 months, remission was maintained in approximately 15 patients and progression was observed in some twelve. Response samples were taken after a median of 12 months on treatment, ranging from roughly 6 to 36 months. Cryopreserved peripheral blood mononuclear cells were collected before treatment, at response, and at either disease progression or sustained remission. Every remission and progressive disease sample was obtained while ibrutinib was still being received by the patients. An average of 255,043 productive templates and 94,082 productive rearrangements was obtained per sample.

Study-wide findings and limitations: Public clonotypes were rare and either shrank or stayed stable during treatment, and the rise in clonality at ibrutinib response reflected expansion of private clonotypes. Baseline clonality exceeded that of age-matched healthy donors and correlated strongly with circulating CD8+ T-cell counts. Sampling times were not matched between sustained-remission and progressing patients, and lymph node repertoires were not studied. Clonality increased at ibrutinib response, stayed stable in sustained remission, and fell back toward baseline at progression.

Concerning this clone: It has no known antigen specificity. Per-base quality was not reported, and no clone a single base away is much larger than it.

Each clonotype received, on average, roughly 9.6x coverage in deep resolution sequencing performed on a MiSeq, where the target depth lay between 1 in 1 million and 1 in 200,000 T cells. The immunoSEQ hsTCRB Kit was used to generate TCR beta libraries. As for how the authors treated the data: The data were analyzed with ImmunoSEQ Analyzer and ImmunoSEQ Data Assistant, and V, D and J gene assignments followed IMGT definitions. Clonality, which ranges from 0 to 1, was calculated as one minus the normalized Shannon entropy of productive rearrangement frequencies. Only overrepresented clonotypes making up at least 0.05% of the repertoire of each patient were included in the public clonotype analysis. Around 14 repertoires from age-matched healthy donors, obtained from immuneACCESS, served as clonality controls. The source is immuneACCESS, and TCRdb retained only in-frame sequences with V and J called. Part of the clones is not carried over; for the studies checked, unresolved V genes explain less than half of this, and the remainder is unexplained. V, J and clone size are those of that table, while D and trimming were read from the DNA. This sample comprises about 200,000 clones, 75% to 80% of them detected only once. The ten largest clones capture roughly 11% of the sample.

At the junction V is shortened by 2 bases and J by 2 bases, with 12 bases in between. CDR1 and CDR2 (SEHNR, FQNEAQ) derive from the germline V gene (reference sequence). There are 16 amino acids in the CDR3, from cysteine to phenylalanine inclusive. The retained sequence is limited to the CDR3, 48 bases, with the frame set at the first base. What the time point label conveys for this sample: 12 months on ibrutinib. Roughly 1.9 micrograms of genomic DNA were extracted from cryopreserved PBMCs for TCR beta library preparation. Longitudinal blood samples from CLL patients on ibrutinib monotherapy were analyzed using high-throughput TCR beta sequencing. The patients took part in an open-label, single-center phase 2 trial of ibrutinib monotherapy.

The specimen was PBMCs, collected after 12 months of ibrutinib treatment. The sequence was obtained from a human donor with chronic lymphocytic leukemia. The sequence links TRBV7-9 to TRBJ2-2; TRBD2 is possibly the D segment (5 matching bases). The nucleotide sequence reads TGTGCCAGCAGCTTATCCGGGGTGATTAACACCGGGGAGCTGTTTTTT. Its product reads: CASSLSGVINTGELFF.